The TCR beta chain under discussion was sequenced for a study of technical replicates of blood from a handful of donors. Assay used: immunoSEQ multiplex PCR; TCRdb lists only in-frame clones, some missing. The table has roughly 87,000 clones, over 75% seen once; the top ten hold under 0.5%. The CDR3 consists of 12 residues. The V end was cut by 7 bases, the J end by 6 bases, with 13 bases between. Germline values: CDR1 SQVTM, CDR2 ANQGSEA. This sequence was found in a human donor in good health. The sequenced sample consisted of T cells isolated from PBMCs. This chain uses TRBV29-1 with TRBJ2-1, with a tentative D call TRBD1 (6 bases). CDR3 region: CSAGQRINEQFF. Written as DNA, the CDR3 is TGCAGCGCTGGACAGCGGATCAATGAGCAGTTCTTC.